This TCR beta chain was captured in a study of blood T cell repertoires in COVID-19. Study details: PBMCs, B-cell-depleted T cells, or T cells provided the cDNA or gDNA that made up the material.

This clone has a count of ten or more. It was during active infection that Seattle patients were enrolled and then longitudinally followed. V lost 7 bases, J lost 6 bases, and 8 bases stayed unmatched. The CDR3 is 13 amino acids. Germline-derived CDR1 and CDR2 are MGHDK and SYGVNS. Sequencing was performed with immunoSEQ multiplex PCR; in TCRdb, only in-frame clones are kept and a portion is missing. The sample holds approximately 110,000 clones, 85% to 90% seen once. This TCR derives from a woman aged 55-70 years with COVID-19, enrolled during active disease. Sequences were obtained from peripheral blood. The chain carries TRBV25-1 and TRBJ1-2, with 7 bases matching TRBD1. CDR3 loop: CASTRQGLDGYTF. Written as DNA, the CDR3 is TGTGCCAGCACCCGACAGGGACTGGATGGCTACACCTTC.